The entry below describes one T cell receptor beta chain. This sample was taken from a study of blood T cell repertoires in COVID-19. The overall study: The cDNA or gDNA used as material had been derived from T cells, B-cell-depleted T cells, or PBMCs.

Living in about two dozen US areas, the participants were between 18 and 89 years of age. Cohort assignment relied on participant-reported clinical history. V lost 2 bases to trimming and J lost 4 bases; unmatched junction nucleotides: 8. The CDR3 totals 16 residues. Germline loops: CDR1 MNHEY, CDR2 SVGAGI. Data came from immunoSEQ multiplex PCR; TCRdb stores just in-frame clones and leaves some out. Of a few hundred thousand clones listed, 85% to 90% are singletons. The sample taken for sequencing was PBMCs or T cells enriched from blood (not recorded which). The chain carries TRBV6-5 and TRBJ1-1; 9 nucleotides match TRBD1. The receptor was derived from a woman younger than 35 with acute COVID-19. The CDR3 DNA reads TGTGCCAGCAGTTACGGGCATCCGGGACAGGGCACTGAAGCTTTCTTT. Protein product: CASSYGHPGQGTEAFF.